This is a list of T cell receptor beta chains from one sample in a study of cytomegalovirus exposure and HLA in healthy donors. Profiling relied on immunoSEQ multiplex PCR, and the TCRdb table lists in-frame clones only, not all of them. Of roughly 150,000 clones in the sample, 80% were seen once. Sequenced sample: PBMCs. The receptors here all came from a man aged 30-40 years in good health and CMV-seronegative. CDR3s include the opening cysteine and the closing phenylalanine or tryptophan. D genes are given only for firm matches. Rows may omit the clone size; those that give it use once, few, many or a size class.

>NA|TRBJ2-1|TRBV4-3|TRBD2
TGCGCCAGCAGCCAGGGACTAGCGGGAGTCAAGTTCTTC
CASSQGLAGVKFF
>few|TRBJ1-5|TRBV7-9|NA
TGTGCCAGCAGCTTCGGACAGAACAATCAGCCCCAGCATTTT
CASSFGQNNQPQHF
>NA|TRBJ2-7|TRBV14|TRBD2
TGTGCCAGCAGCCTCGGACTAGCGGGAGCGCGTGGGTACGAGCAGTACTTC
CASSLGLAGARGYEQYF
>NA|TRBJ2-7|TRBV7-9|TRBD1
TGTGCCAGCAGCTGCCTGCCTGGACAGGGATGCTACGAGCAGTACTTC
CASSCLPGQGCYEQYF
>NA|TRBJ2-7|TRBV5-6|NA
TGTGCCAGCAGCCGACCCGGGTATTTCTCCTACGAGCAGTACTTC
CASSRPGYFSYEQYF
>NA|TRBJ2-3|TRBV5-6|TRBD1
TGTGCCAGCAGCTCGGACAGGGGACTCACAGATACGCAGTATTTT
CASSSDRGLTDTQYF
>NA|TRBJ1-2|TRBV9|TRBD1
TGTGCCAGCAGCGTAGCTACGGACAGGGCATATGGCTACACCTTC
CASSVATDRAYGYTF
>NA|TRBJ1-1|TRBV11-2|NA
TGTGCCAGCAGCTTAGCAGGGGCAAACACTGAAGCCTTCTTT
CASSLAGANTEAFF
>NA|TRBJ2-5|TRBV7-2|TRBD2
TGTGCCAGCAGAGAGGGACTAGCGAGGACCCAGTACTTC
CASREGLARTQYF
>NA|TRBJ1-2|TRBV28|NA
TGTGCCAGCAGTTTACTTGAGGACTATGGCTACACCTTC
CASSLLEDYGYTF
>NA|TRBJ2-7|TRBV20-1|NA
TGCAGTGCAAGGTCGGGGGTCGAGCAGTACTTC
CSARSGVEQYF
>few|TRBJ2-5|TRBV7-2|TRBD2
TGTGCCAGCAGCCCCTCAGGGACTAGCGGGAGGGCGGGTAAGACCCAGTACTTC
CASSPSGTSGRAGKTQYF
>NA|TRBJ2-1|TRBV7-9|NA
TGTGCCAGCAGTTCGGGGTCGCAATACAATGAGCAGTTCTTC
CASSSGSQYNEQFF
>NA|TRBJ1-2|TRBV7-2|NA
TGTGCCAGCAGCTTAGACTGGGAGGGCTACACCTTC
CASSLDWEGYTF
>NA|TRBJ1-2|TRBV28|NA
TGTGCCAGCAGACCCCCAGGGCTTAACTATGGCTACACCTTC
CASRPPGLNYGYTF
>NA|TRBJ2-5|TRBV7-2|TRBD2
TGTGCCAGCAGCTTTACCCTAGCGGGGGTGGGGGAGACCCAGTACTTC
CASSFTLAGVGETQYF
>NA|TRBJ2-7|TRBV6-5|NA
TGTGCCAGCAGCGGGGTGGGCGAGCAGTACTTC
CASSGVGEQYF
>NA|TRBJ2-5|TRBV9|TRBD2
TGTGCCAGCAGCTCACATTCTTTTGGGCCTAGCGGGAGTATCAACCAAGAGACCCAGTACTTC
CASSSHSFGPSGSINQETQYF
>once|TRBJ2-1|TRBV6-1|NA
TGTGCCAGCAGTGGTAGGCAGGGGATCAGGGATGAGCAGTTCTTC
CASSGRQGIRDEQFF
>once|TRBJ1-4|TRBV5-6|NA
TGTGCCAGCAGCCACAGATATAATGAAAAACTGTTTTTT
CASSHRYNEKLFF
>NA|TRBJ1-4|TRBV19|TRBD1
TGTGCCAGTAGTCGAACCGGGACAGGACTATTAGAAAAACTGTTTTTT
CASSRTGTGLLEKLFF
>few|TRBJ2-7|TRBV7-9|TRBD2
TGTGCCAGCAGCCCGGGACTAGCGGGAGCAGGTTACGAGCAGTACTTC
CASSPGLAGAGYEQYF
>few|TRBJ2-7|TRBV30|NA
TGTGCCTGGAGTGTACCTAGCAGCTACGAGCAGTACTTC
CAWSVPSSYEQYF
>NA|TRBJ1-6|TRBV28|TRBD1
TGTGCCAGCAGTGACAGGGTGCAAAATTCACCCCTCCACTTT
CASSDRVQNSPLHF
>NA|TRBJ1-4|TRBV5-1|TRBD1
TGCGCCAGCAGCTTGGGGGTCGGACAGGGGGGTGAAAAACTGTTTTTT
CASSLGVGQGGEKLFF
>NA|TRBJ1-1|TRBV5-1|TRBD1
TGCGCCAGCAGCTTTCTTCCGGGACAGGGCGTGAACACTGAAGCTTTCTTT
CASSFLPGQGVNTEAFF
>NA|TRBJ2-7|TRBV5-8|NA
TGTGCCAGCAGCTTGGCCCAACAGGGTAAGGGTGAGCAGTACTTC
CASSLAQQGKGEQYF
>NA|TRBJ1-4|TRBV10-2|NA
TGCGCCAGCAGCACAGGGTTGACTAATGAAAAACTGTTTTTT
CASSTGLTNEKLFF
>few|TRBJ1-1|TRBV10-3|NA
TGTGCCATCAGAGCAGGGTTGAACACTGAAGCTTTCTTT
CAIRAGLNTEAFF
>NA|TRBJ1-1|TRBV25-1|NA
TGTGCCAGCAGAACCAGGGTTAACACTGAAGCTTTCTTT
CASRTRVNTEAFF
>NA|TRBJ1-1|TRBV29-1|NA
TGCAGCGTTGAAAGGGGAGGGCGGACTGAAGCTTTCTTT
CSVERGGRTEAFF
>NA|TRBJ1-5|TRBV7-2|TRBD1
TGTGCCAGCAGCCTAACAGGGGATCAGCCCCAGCATTTT
CASSLTGDQPQHF
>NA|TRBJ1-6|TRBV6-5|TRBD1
TGTGCCAGCAGTAGACAGGGCTATAATTCACCCCTCCACTTT
CASSRQGYNSPLHF
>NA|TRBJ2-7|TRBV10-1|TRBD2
TGCGCCAGCAGTGAGTACCGCCTAGCGGGAACGTCCTACGAGCAGTACTTC
CASSEYRLAGTSYEQYF
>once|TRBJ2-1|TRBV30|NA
TGTGCCTGGAGTGGGACAGTCAGGAATGAGCAGTTCTTC
CAWSGTVRNEQFF
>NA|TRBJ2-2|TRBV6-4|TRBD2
TGTGCCAGCAGGCTACTAGCGGACACCGGGGAGCTGTTTTTT
CASRLLADTGELFF
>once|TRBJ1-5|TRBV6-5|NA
TGTGCCAGCAGTTACGCGTCGGGGGGCTTTAGTCAGCCCCAGCATTTT
CASSYASGGFSQPQHF
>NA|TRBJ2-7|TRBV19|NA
TGTGCCAGTAGTATAGGGCGGGACGGATCCTACGAGCAGTACTTC
CASSIGRDGSYEQYF
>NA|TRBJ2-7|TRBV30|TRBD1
TGTGCCTGGAGTGTAGGACAGGGGAACTACGAGCAGTACTTC
CAWSVGQGNYEQYF
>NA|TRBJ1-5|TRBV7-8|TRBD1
TGTGCCAGCAGCTTAGCGGGGGGCAGTTCAGGGGGTCAGCCCCAGCATTTT
CASSLAGGSSGGQPQHF